The next 9 T cell receptor beta chains were all read from a single sample in a study of OX40 agonist ivuxolimab in advanced cancers. This table comes from immunoSEQ multiplex PCR, and its TCRdb copy is limited to in-frame clones, with some not included. The table has around 85,000 clones, less than 95% seen once. The input for sequencing was CD4+ or CD8+ T cells sorted from blood, taken in a trial of the OX40 agonist ivuxolimab. These receptors all come from an adult with an advanced solid tumor such as melanoma, head and neck, liver or kidney cancer.

The chain combines TRBV30 with TRBJ2-3; 7 nucleotides agree with TRBD2. V trimming: 7 bases; J trimming: 9 bases; junction bases outside the gene matches: 16. CDR1 is GTSNPN, CDR2 SVGIG, per germline (reference sequence). The CDR3 spans 14 residues. The CDR3 here is CASSPLAGLRTQYF. CDR3 in DNA: TGTGCCTCCAGTCCCTTAGCGGGCCTCAGAACGCAGTATTTT. The whole variable domain, remainder taken from reference TRBV30 and TRBJ2-3, is SQTIHQWPATLVQPVGSPLSLECTVEGTSNPNLYWYRQAAGRGLQLLFYSVGIGQISSEVPQNLSASRPQDRQFILSSKKLLLSDSGFYLCASSPLAGLRTQYFGPGTRLTVL.

This clone was counted a few times. This chain connects TRBV7-9 to TRBJ2-5, with 7 bases matching TRBD1. With V trimmed by 3 bases and J by 3 bases, 1 base remained unmatched. The CDR3 consists of 13 residues. Germline values: CDR1 SEHNR, CDR2 FQNEAQ (reference sequence). CDR3: CASSLDRKETQYF. The CDR3 nucleotides read TGTGCCAGCAGCTTGGACAGGAAAGAGACCCAGTACTTC.

In its sample, this clone was seen a few times. The rearrangement uses TRBV6-1 and TRBJ2-2; D gene uncertain. Germline loops: CDR1 MNHNS, CDR2 SASEGT. Trimming removed 7 bases from V and 9 bases from J, with 21 bases in between. The CDR3 has 15 residues. CDR3 bases: TGTGCCAGCACTGACTGGGATGTACCGTTCCGGGAGCTGTTTTTT. Residues: CASTDWDVPFRELFF.

This sequence joins TRBV14 and TRBJ2-1, with D maybe TRBD2 (5 bases). V was pared by 0 bases and J by 2 bases, with 8 bases between. CDR3 length: 15 residues. CDR1 and CDR2 from the germline V gene are SGHDN and FVKESK. CDR3 sequence: CASSQDISAYNEQFF. The CDR3 bases are TGTGCCAGCAGCCAAGATATTAGCGCCTACAATGAGCAGTTCTTC.

Here the CDR3 reads CASSVTQGSNNSPLHF. In DNA, the CDR3 is TGTGCCAGCAGCGTGACCCAGGGATCGAACAATTCACCCCTCCACTTT. The chain joins TRBV9 to TRBJ1-6; D might be TRBD1 (5 bases). Germline values: CDR1 SGDLS, CDR2 YYNGEE. This CDR3 has 16 residues. Trimming took off 2 bases at V and 7 bases at J, with 16 bases between the two ends.

DNA for the CDR3: TGCAGCGCCAAACTAGAACAGAAGGATGGCATTCAGTACTTC. It is translated as CSAKLEQKDGIQYF. The chain combines TRBV29-1 with TRBJ2-4; D is perhaps TRBD2 (5 bases). V lost 7 bases, J lost 9 bases, and 22 bases lay in between. Germline CDR1 is SQVTM and CDR2 is ANQGSEA. This CDR3 contains 14 residues.

The chain carries TRBV5-1 and TRBJ2-1; TRBD2 is a possible D gene (6 bases). Germline V gene lookup returns CDR1 SGHRS and CDR2 YFSETQ. The CDR3 runs to 13 residues. V lost 2 bases and J 9 bases, leaving 12 bases between the germline ends. The CDR3 DNA reads as TGCGCCAGCAGCTTTGCAGGGACTGTTGAGCAGTTCTTC. Amino acids: CASSFAGTVEQFF.

The chain uses TRBV20-1 and TRBJ2-5, with unresolved D. CDR3 length: 11 amino acids. Germline CDR1 reads DFQATT; CDR2 reads SNEGSKA (reference sequence). The CDR3: CSLEQFKTQYF. The DNA for the CDR3 is TGCAGCTTGGAGCAATTCAAGACCCAGTACTTC.

J is TRBJ2-3 and V is TRBV6-4; D possibly corresponds to TRBD2 (5 bases). From germline, CDR1 is MRHNA and CDR2 SNTAGT. V lost 3 bases to trimming and J lost 3 bases, with 13 bases between them. This CDR3 is 15 amino acids long. CDR3 nucleotide sequence: TGTGCCAGCAGTGAAGGCGGAGGAGGTACAGATACGCAGTATTTT. Protein product: CASSEGGGGTDTQYF.